These 13 T cell receptor beta chains were all obtained from the same sample, sequenced in a study of CD8+ T cells in alopecia areata. RNA was isolated and reverse transcribed to cDNA, the sequencing template. Clones were sequenced by immunoSEQ multiplex PCR, and TCRdb holds only the in-frame ones, with some missing. This table has hundreds of thousands of clones, roughly 60% appearing once. The sample's treatment: oral pan-JAK inhibitor, 5-10 mg twice daily. The material was CD4+ T cells sorted from blood, obtained at week 24, from a patient treated with tofacitinib. The receptors come from a human donor with alopecia areata.

In regard to this clone: Sequence at one end of the junction differs from germline and may be a read error. The chain joins TRBV29-1 to TRBJ2-3; either TRBD1 or TRBD2 may fit D (6 bases each). The CDR3 is 11 residues long. Germline loops: CDR1 SQVTM, CDR2 ANQGSEA. This CDR3 is CSVEGGDTQYF. The CDR3 DNA is TGCAGCGTCGAAGGGGGGGATACGCAGTATTTT.

The gene calls are TRBV7-2 and TRBJ2-7, with D perhaps matching TRBD2 (6 bases). The CDR3 runs 14 residues. The V gene's germline CDR1 is SGHTA and CDR2 FQGNSA. V dropped 1 base and J dropped 0 bases, with 7 bases sitting between them. The CDR3 spells CASSLGGVSYEQYF. CDR3 coding DNA: TGTGCCAGCAGCTTAGGGGGGGTCTCCTACGAGCAGTACTTC.

This clone was found once. The V gene is TRBV25-1, the J gene TRBJ1-2; possible D gene TRBD1, 5 bases. The CDR3 has 12 residues. V lost 3 bases, J lost 8 bases, and 10 bases lay in between. In germline, CDR1 is MGHDK, CDR2 SYGVNS. Written as DNA, the CDR3 is TGTGCCAGCAGTGAGGTAGGGGCAGGCTACACCTTC. Translated: CASSEVGAGYTF.

The chain employs TRBV7-9 and TRBJ1-4, with unresolved D. The germline CDR1 and CDR2 sequences are SEHNR and FQNEAQ (reference sequence). With 5 bases removed from V and 5 bases from J, the gap between germline ends came to 12 bases. The CDR3 length is 14 residues. This CDR3 is CASSLGNGNEKLFF. The CDR3 nucleotides read TGTGCCAGCAGCCTGGGGAACGGGAATGAAAAACTGTTTTTT.

The rearrangement uses TRBV29-1 and TRBJ2-7; D is perhaps TRBD1 or TRBD2 (5 bases each). Trimming removed 4 bases at V and 6 bases at J, with 16 bases between. The CDR3 runs 13 residues. The germline gives CDR1 SQVTM, CDR2 ANQGSEA. The chain's CDR3 is CSVGSRWDGEQYF. The CDR3 nucleotides read TGCAGCGTTGGTTCAAGGTGGGACGGCGAGCAGTACTTC.

This clone was detected a few times. The chain has TRBV5-1 and TRBJ2-2; TRBD1 is a possible D gene (7 bases). The CDR3 runs to 17 residues. Germline V gives CDR1 SGHRS, CDR2 YFSETQ. V was clipped by 4 bases and J by 0 bases, with 16 bases between them. As DNA, the CDR3 is TGCGCCAGCAGCCACCGGGGCGGGACAGCGAACACCGGGGAGCTGTTTTTT. Its protein is CASSHRGGTANTGELFF.

Turning to this clone: This sample also contains other DNA sequences that code for the same CDR3. The chain couples TRBV5-6 to TRBJ1-2; D remains ambiguous. The CDR3 sequence is 12 residues long. Trimming removed 1 base from V and 3 bases from J, with 4 bases in between. The germline CDR1 and CDR2 sequences are SGHDT and YYEEEE. CDR3 in DNA: TGTGCCAGCAGCTTGCGAGACTATGGCTACACCTTC. It translates to CASSLRDYGYTF. Supplemented by reference TRBV5-6 and TRBJ1-2, the full variable domain reads DAGVTQSPTHLIKTRGQQVTLRCSPKSGHDTVSWYQQALGQGPQFIFQYYEEEERQRGNFPDRFSGHQFPNYSSELNVNALLLGDSALYLCASSLRDYGYTFGSGTRLTVV.

The chain recombines TRBV29-1 with TRBJ1-1, with 8 bases lining up with TRBD1. Germline CDR1 is SQVTM and CDR2 is ANQGSEA. There are 14 residues in the CDR3. The junction had 8 bases not matched to a gene; V was cut back by 4 bases and J by 4 bases. In DNA form, the CDR3 reads TGCAGCGTTGCATCTACAGGGGGAAGCACTGAAGCTTTCTTT. The encoded protein is CSVASTGGSTEAFF.

V usage is TRBV7-8 and J usage is TRBJ2-5; TRBD2 matches 7 bases. The CDR3 runs to 14 residues. Unmatched junction bases numbered 4, after V lost 5 bases and J lost 1 base. Germline CDR1 and CDR2: SGHVS and FQNEAQ. The CDR3 is CASSPSGVQETQYF. Written as DNA, the CDR3 is TGTGCCAGCAGCCCCAGCGGGGTCCAAGAGACCCAGTACTTC.

The J gene is TRBJ1-2, the V gene TRBV5-1, with D maybe TRBD1 (5 bases). The CDR3 consists of 12 residues. Germline CDR1 is SGHRS and CDR2 is YFSETQ. Trimming cost V 3 bases and J 4 bases, with 7 bases left between them. CDR3 residues: CASSSDIYGYTF. For the CDR3, the DNA is TGCGCCAGCAGCTCGGACATCTATGGCTACACCTTC.

The chain recombines TRBV29-1 with TRBJ2-7; D may be TRBD2 (5 bases). V dropped 3 bases and J dropped 0 bases, with 12 bases sitting between them. CDR3 length: 14 residues. From germline, CDR1 is SQVTM and CDR2 ANQGSEA. The CDR3 loop reads CSVEEAAASYEQYF. The CDR3 DNA follows: TGCAGCGTTGAGGAAGCGGCAGCCTCCTACGAGCAGTACTTC.

The rearrangement uses TRBV29-1 and TRBJ2-7; 9 nucleotides line up with TRBD1. The CDR3 loop spans 14 amino acids. After removal of 6 bases from V and 6 bases from J, the junction contained 12 bases not matched to a gene. Germline V gene lookup returns CDR1 SQVTM and CDR2 ANQGSEA. The CDR3 reads CSVQGTRTGAEQYF. The CDR3 DNA sequence: TGCAGCGTCCAAGGGACGAGGACAGGGGCCGAGCAGTACTTC.

The chain links TRBV28 to TRBJ2-7; possibly TRBD1 for D (5 bases). The CDR3 totals 13 residues. Germline V gives CDR1 MDHEN, CDR2 SYDVKM. Trimming removed 2 bases at V and 2 bases at J, with 7 bases between. CDR3 loop: CASSLDSAYEQYF. The CDR3 DNA follows: TGTGCCAGCAGTTTAGACAGTGCCTACGAGCAGTACTTC.